The clone carrying this T cell receptor (beta chain) was recorded only once. This entry belongs to a study of control samples from healthy donors and cancer patients. Profiled with immunoSEQ multiplex PCR; TCRdb holds only in-frame clones, not every one. The profile shows 130,000 to 150,000 clones, about nine tenths of them singletons. V was clipped by 3 bases and J by 1 base, with 3 bases between them. CDR1 and CDR2 from the germline V gene are DFQATT and SNEGSKA (reference sequence). The CDR3 is 11 amino acids. This chain joins TRBV20-1 and TRBJ1-1; D not certain. This sequence originates from a man under 40 in good health. Input material: blood. The CDR3 protein is CSASGNTEAFF. The CDR3 DNA sequence: TGCAGTGCTAGTGGGAACACTGAAGCTTTCTTT.